This TCR beta chain was profiled in a study of shared clonotypes between healthy human individuals. It was CD45RO-negative cells, positively selected for CCR7, that made up naive CD8 cells, with terminally differentiated effector memory CD45RA+ cells excluded. CDR1 is SGDLS and CDR2 is YYNGEE in the germline V gene. With V trimmed by 0 bases and J by 3 bases, 15 bases remained unmatched. This CDR3 contains 18 residues. The table came from immunoSEQ multiplex PCR; TCRdb's copy has only in-frame clones and leaves some out. The data contain about 2,200,000 clones, about 92% of them singletons. V gene TRBV9 combines with J gene TRBJ2-7; 7 bases match TRBD1. The sample comprised naive CD8+ T cells from PBMCs. The source is a man aged 18 to 30 in good health. Some clones in this sample may be carry-over from other donors' samples. DNA of the CDR3: TGTGCCAGCAGCGTAGTCCTCTCCCCACCTCGGGACAGCTACGAGCAGTACTTC. This sequence encodes CASSVVLSPPRDSYEQYF.